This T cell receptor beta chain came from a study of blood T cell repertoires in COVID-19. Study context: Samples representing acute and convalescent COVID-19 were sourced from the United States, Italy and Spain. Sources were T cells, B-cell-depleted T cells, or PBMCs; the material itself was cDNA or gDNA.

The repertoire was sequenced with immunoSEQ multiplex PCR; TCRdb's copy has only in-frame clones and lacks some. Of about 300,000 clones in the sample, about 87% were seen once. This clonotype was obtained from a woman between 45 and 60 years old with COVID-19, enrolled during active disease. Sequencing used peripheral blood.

DNA of the CDR3: TGTGCCAGCAGCTTAGGACAGGGGGCCACCTACGAGCAGTACTTC. Protein: CASSLGQGATYEQYF. The V call is TRBV7-2, the J call TRBJ2-7, with TRBD1 identical over 10 bases. The CDR3 extends over 15 amino acids. The germline V gene has CDR1 SGHTA and CDR2 FQGNSA. The junction had 2 bases not matched to a gene; V was cut back by 1 base and J by 2 bases. The full variable domain, rest sourced from reference TRBV7-2 and TRBJ2-7, is GAGVSQSPSNKVTEKGKDVELRCDPISGHTALYWYRQSLGQGLEFLIYFQGNSAPDKSGLPSDRFSAERTGGSVSTLTIQRTQQEDSAVYLCASSLGQGATYEQYFGPGTRLTVT.